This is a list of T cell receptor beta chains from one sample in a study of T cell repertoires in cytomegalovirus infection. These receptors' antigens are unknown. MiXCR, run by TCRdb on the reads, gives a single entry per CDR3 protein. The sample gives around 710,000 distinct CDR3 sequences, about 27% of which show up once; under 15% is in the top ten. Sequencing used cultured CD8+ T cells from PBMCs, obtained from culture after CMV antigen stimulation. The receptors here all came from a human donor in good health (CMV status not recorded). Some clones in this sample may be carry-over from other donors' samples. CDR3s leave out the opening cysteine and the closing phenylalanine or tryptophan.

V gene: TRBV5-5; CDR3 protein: ASSSGTTNYGYT
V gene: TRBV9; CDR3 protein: ASSARQGDGYT
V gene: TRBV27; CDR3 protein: ASSTEDSTDTQY
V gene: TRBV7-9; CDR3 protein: ASSLDGDSISIPGYGYT
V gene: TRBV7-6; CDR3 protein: ASSAIVENYGYT
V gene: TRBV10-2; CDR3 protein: ASSDFLAGVGELF
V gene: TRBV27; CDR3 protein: ASSLRGTGIGGAF
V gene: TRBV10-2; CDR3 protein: ASLGAGTVNYEQY
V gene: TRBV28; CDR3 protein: ASSLYKENTGELF
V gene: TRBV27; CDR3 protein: ASSLTTKGETQY
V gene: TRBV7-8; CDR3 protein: ASSIYGGGPYNEQF
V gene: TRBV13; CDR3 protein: ASRGNTNTEAF
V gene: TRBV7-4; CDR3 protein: ASSLGTGGPAQETQY
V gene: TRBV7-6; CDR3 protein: ASSFNRLNTEAF
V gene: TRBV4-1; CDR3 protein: ASSQELVEGYT
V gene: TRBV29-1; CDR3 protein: SVVGDNTGELF
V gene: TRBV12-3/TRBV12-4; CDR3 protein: ASLSPLDGTGELF
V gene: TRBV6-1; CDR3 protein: ASSGDRVGQPQH
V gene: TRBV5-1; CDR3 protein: ASSDTGTPTEQY
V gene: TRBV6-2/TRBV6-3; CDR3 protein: ASSLSWGESSYEQY
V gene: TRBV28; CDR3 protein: ASTKLQASRGYT
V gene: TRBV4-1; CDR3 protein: ASSQDPDRRGGSNQPQH
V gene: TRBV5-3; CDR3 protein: ASSSLTQSSYEQY
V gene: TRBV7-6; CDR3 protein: ASSITGGAREKLF
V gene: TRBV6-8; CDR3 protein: ASSYQRQGTYNEQF
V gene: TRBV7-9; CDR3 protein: ASSQDPFRGYT
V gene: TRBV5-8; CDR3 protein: ASILTPSSYNEQF
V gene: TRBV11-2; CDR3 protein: ASSLDLDQPQH
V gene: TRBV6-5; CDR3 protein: ASSYSGGDTEAF
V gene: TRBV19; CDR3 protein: ASSMVGHSSGNSPLH
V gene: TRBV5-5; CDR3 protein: ASSFRRQGNTEAF
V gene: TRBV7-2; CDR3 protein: ASSSTGGAGDTQY
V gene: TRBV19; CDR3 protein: ASKGEGSHTDTQY
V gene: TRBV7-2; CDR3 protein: ASSLLNSAYNEQF
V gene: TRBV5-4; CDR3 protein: ASSAGQVYKETQY
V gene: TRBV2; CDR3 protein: ASSGIIGTVTDTQY
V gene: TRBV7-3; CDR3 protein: ASSLGAGIQETQY
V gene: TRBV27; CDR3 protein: ASSLSVGDTSTDTQY
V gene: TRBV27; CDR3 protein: ASSLSIWDGGKEGYT
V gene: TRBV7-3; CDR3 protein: ASSLTTGLHGYT
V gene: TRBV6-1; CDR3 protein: ASSEGGRVGELF
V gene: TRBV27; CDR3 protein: ASSFLGQLNTEAF
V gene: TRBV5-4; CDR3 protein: ASSHKESLAKNIQY
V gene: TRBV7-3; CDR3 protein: ASSSIRDSLNTGELF
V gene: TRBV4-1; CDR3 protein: ASSRDAGGGEKLF
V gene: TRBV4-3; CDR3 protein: ASSQDTAGISYNEQF
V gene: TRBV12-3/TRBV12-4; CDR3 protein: ASSFGGPGLPDNEQF
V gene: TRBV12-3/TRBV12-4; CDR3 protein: AGRGLTGELF
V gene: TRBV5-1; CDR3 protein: ASSLAVGGAFETQY
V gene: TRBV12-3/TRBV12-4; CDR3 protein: ASSWPWTIGSPEQF
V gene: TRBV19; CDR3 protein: ASSRIGPGETEAF
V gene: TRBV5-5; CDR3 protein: ASSDDRVGYT
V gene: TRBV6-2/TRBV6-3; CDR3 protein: ASSYVEGFTEAF
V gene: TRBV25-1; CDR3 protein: ASSEYRVNGELF
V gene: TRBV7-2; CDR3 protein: ASSLDRPIFDTQY
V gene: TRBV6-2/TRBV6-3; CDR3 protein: ASSPPEAGLAGQETQY
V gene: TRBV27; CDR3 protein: ASGISNSYEQY
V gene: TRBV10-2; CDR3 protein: ASSERWGPMVYNEQF